Listed below are T cell receptor beta chains from one sample, sequenced in a study of blood T cells in healthy people across ages. MiXCR was run by TCRdb on the 5' RACE reads, yielding one entry per CDR3 protein. The sample includes 700,000 to 850,000 distinct CDR3 sequences, roughly 53% seen only once; the top ten take roughly two fifths. The specimen sequenced was blood. All receptors derive from a man older than 75 in good health. Both conserved end residues are trimmed from each CDR3. A row's size may be missing; if present it is once, few, many or a size class.

clone size | CDR3 length | V gene | CDR3 protein
NA | 14 | TRBV9 | ASSVALAGNTNEQF
NA | 13 | TRBV7-8 | ASTKSLAGANEQY
few | 15 | TRBV4-2 | ASSQDLAGLASYEQY
NA | 12 | TRBV7-9 | ASSLKKAGDEQF
NA | 16 | TRBV27 | ASSLSARIPSGANVLT
NA | 11 | TRBV29-1 | SVDGQGGETQF
NA | 10 | TRBV29-1 | SSWGRDEKLF
few | 11 | TRBV4-1 | ASSQLTQETQY
NA | 12 | TRBV18 | ASSPKTEDTEAF
NA | 11 | TRBV18 | ASSVVAKDTQY
NA | 12 | TRBV4-2 | ASSPGEGFNEQF